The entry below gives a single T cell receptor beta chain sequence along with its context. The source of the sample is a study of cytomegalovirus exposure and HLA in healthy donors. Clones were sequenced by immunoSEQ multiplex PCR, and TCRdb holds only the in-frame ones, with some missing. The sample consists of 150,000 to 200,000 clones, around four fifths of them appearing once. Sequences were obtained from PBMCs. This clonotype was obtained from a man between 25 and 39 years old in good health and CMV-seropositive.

The CDR3 DNA reads as TGTGCCAGCAAGAAGGGAGAAATGTTAGATACGCAGTATTTT. It yields the protein CASKKGEMLDTQYF. V is TRBV2 and J is TRBJ2-3, with D maybe TRBD2 (5 bases). With 7 bases removed from V and 5 bases from J, the gap between germline ends came to 16 bases. CDR3 length: 14 residues. Germline lookup yields CDR1 SNHLY and CDR2 FYNNEI.